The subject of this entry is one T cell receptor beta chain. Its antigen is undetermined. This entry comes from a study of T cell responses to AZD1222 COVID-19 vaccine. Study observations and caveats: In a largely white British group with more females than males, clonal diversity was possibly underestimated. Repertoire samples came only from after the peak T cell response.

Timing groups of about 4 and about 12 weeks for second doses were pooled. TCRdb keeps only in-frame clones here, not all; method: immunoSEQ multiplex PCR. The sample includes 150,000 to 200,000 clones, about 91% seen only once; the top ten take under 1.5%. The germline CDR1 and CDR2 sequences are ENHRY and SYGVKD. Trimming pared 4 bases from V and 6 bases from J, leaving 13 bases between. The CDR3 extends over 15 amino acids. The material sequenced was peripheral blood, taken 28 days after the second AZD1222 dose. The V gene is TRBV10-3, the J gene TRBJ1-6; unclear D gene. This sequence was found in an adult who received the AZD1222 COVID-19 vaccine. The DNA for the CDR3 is TGTGCCATCAGTGGAACCGGGCCTGCTAATTCACCCCTCCACTTT. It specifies CAISGTGPANSPLHF.